This is a list of T cell receptor beta chains from one sample in a study of T-cell reconstitution after alpha-beta-depleted transplantation in children. In TCRdb, the PCR reads were re-called with MiXCR into one record per CDR3 protein. The repertoire consists of about 300,000 distinct CDR3 sequences, with over 9.5% occurring once and the leading ten covering 7.5%. The sequences come from PBMCs, collected before TCRalphabeta/CD19-depleted stem cell transplant. The receptors originated from a boy under two years old with acute myeloid leukemia, due to receive a stem cell transplant. CDR3s include the opening cysteine and the closing phenylalanine or tryptophan. The order of the fields is clone size, V gene, J gene, D gene, CDR3 DNA, CDR3 protein. D genes are given only for firm matches. Expanded clones are given a class, and other clones once, few, many or no size at all.

NA	TRBV11-2	TRBJ2-1	NA	TGTGCCAGCAGCTTACCCCACCGCAATGAGCAGTTCTTC	CASSLPHRNEQFF
few	TRBV7-9	TRBJ1-3	TRBD1	TGTGCCAGCAGCCCAGCCCGACAGGGGGGAAACACCATATATTTT	CASSPARQGGNTIYF
many	TRBV10-3	TRBJ2-7	NA	TGTGCCATCAGGACTACCTACGAGCAGTACTTC	CAIRTTYEQYF
many	TRBV7-9	TRBJ1-1	NA	TGTGCCAGCAGCCCTGGGGTTAGGTTCTTCATGAACACTGAAGCTTTCTTT	CASSPGVRFFMNTEAFF
many	TRBV3-1	TRBJ2-7	NA	TGTGCCAGCAGCCAAAGAACAATAGCTTTCGGCGAGCAGTACTTC	CASSQRTIAFGEQYF
many	TRBV6-1	TRBJ2-2	NA	TGTGCCAGCAGTGAATGGGTTTTAGAAACCGGGGAGCTGTTTTTT	CASSEWVLETGELFF
many	TRBV24-1	TRBJ2-5	TRBD1	TGTGCCACCAGTGAAACGGGACAGCTAAAAGAGACCCAGTACTTC	CATSETGQLKETQYF
many	TRBV7-7	TRBJ2-1	NA	TGTGCTAGCAGTTCCCGGGGAGAGGATGAGCAGTTCTTC	CASSSRGEDEQFF
many	TRBV12-3/TRBV12-4	TRBJ1-6	NA	TGTGCCAGCAGCCCGAAGGGGTATTCCAATTCACCCCTCCACTTT	CASSPKGYSNSPLHF
many	TRBV6-1	TRBJ2-4	NA	TGTGCCAGCAGTGCCGGCAGGGCAGGGGAAAACATTCAGTACTTC	CASSAGRAGENIQYF
many	TRBV20-1	TRBJ1-2	NA	TGCAGTGCTAAGGACGGCATCCGGGGCTACACCTTC	CSAKDGIRGYTF
many	TRBV7-2	TRBJ2-1	NA	TGTGCCAGCAGCTTCCGGGGGTCCTACAATGAGCAGTTCTTC	CASSFRGSYNEQFF
many	TRBV4-3	TRBJ2-7	TRBD1	TGCGCCAGCAGCCAAGAACCTAGCCCAGGGGGCTACGAGCAGTACTTC	CASSQEPSPGGYEQYF
many	TRBV9	TRBJ2-7	NA	TGTGCCAGCAGCGTATCGACAGTCCCTGGTACCCGCGAGCAGTACTTC	CASSVSTVPGTREQYF
NA	TRBV28	TRBJ1-5	NA	TGTGCCACCAGGACATCAAATCAGCCCCAGCATTTT	CATRTSNQPQHF
many	TRBV28	TRBJ2-1	TRBD1	TGTGCCAGCAGTTTCCGAACAGGGGATGGGGCCTACAATGAGCAGTTCTTC	CASSFRTGDGAYNEQFF
many	TRBV7-9	TRBJ2-5	TRBD1	TGTGCCAGCAGCTTAAGGGACAGGGGGCGGAAGGAGACCCAGTACTTC	CASSLRDRGRKETQYF
many	TRBV7-9	TRBJ2-7	NA	TGTGCCAGCAGCTTCGGGACTTCCAGCTCCTACGAGCAGTACTTC	CASSFGTSSSYEQYF
NA	TRBV6-5	TRBJ1-1	NA	TGTGCCACCAAAACAGGGTTGAACACTGAAGCTTTCTTT	CATKTGLNTEAFF
many	TRBV4-1	TRBJ2-7	NA	TGCGCCAGCAGCCAAGGACGGGACCTTTCCTACGAGCAGTACTTC	CASSQGRDLSYEQYF
many	TRBV20-1	TRBJ1-2	NA	TGCAGTGCTGTACTACAGAGTAACTATGGCTACACCTTC	CSAVLQSNYGYTF
many	TRBV28	TRBJ2-7	NA	TGTGCCAGCAGTTTACCGGGTTTGGGCTACGAGCAGTACTTC	CASSLPGLGYEQYF
many	TRBV6-4	TRBJ1-5	NA	TGTGCCAGGATACCAGGGGTGGATCAGCCCCAGCATTTT	CARIPGVDQPQHF